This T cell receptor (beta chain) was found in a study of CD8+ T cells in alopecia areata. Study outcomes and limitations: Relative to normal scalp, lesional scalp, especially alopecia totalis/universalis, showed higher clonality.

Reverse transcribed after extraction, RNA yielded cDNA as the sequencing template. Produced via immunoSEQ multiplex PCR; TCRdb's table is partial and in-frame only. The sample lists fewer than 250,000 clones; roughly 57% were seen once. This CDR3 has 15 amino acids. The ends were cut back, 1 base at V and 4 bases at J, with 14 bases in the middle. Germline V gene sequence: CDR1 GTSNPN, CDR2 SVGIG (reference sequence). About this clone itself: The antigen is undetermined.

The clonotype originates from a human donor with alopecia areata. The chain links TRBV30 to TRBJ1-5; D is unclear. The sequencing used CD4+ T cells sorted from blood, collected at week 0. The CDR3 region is CAWSAGRRINQPQHF. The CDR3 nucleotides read TGTGCCTGGAGTGCAGGAAGGAGAATAAATCAGCCCCAGCATTTT.